This T cell receptor beta chain was sequenced for a study of Graves' ophthalmopathy and Graves' hyperthyroidism. This CDR3 comprises 15 residues. The germline CDR1 and CDR2 sequences are SQVTM and ANQGSEA. J gave up 0 bases and V 8 bases, and 11 bases lay outside the gene matches. TCR beta CDR3 amplification used RNA transcripts. First-round RT-PCR with HTBI primers preceded a second-round multiplex PCR. TCRdb analysed the multiplex PCR reads with MiXCR anew, one entry per CDR3 protein. The table includes approximately 460,000 distinct CDR3 sequences, 13% to 15% detected once. This clonotype came up many times.

The chain carries TRBV29-1 and TRBJ1-2; TRBD1 matches at 8 bases. Sequencing was done on a sample of blood. This clonotype was sampled from a woman aged 25 to 39 with Graves' ophthalmopathy. CDR3 nucleotides: TGCAGCATTATGGACAGGGCGACGGCTAACTATGGCTACACCTTC. Its protein is CSIMDRATANYGYTF.